The 3 T cell receptor beta chains presented below share a single source sample, sequenced in a study of blood T cell repertoires in COVID-19. Profiling relied on immunoSEQ multiplex PCR, and the TCRdb table lists in-frame clones only, not all of them. Of some 180,000 clones in the sample, 84% were seen once. What was sequenced was PBMCs or T cells enriched from blood (not recorded which). The receptor set was obtained from a woman aged 25 to 39 who had been exposed to COVID-19.

The chain links TRBV25-1 to TRBJ1-6; the D is unclear. The V gene lost 6 bases and the J gene lost 7 bases, with 7 bases spanning the gap. Germline V gene sequence: CDR1 MGHDK, CDR2 SYGVNS. This CDR3 is 12 amino acids long. CDR3 region: CASRAQNSPLHF. CDR3 DNA: TGTGCCAGCAGGGCCCAAAATTCACCCCTCCACTTT.

The J gene is TRBJ1-1, the V gene TRBV15; perhaps TRBD1 as D (6 bases). Looked up from germline, CDR1 is LNHNV and CDR2 is YYDKDF (reference sequence). The CDR3 has 16 amino acids. Trimming removed 7 bases from V and 4 bases from J, with 22 bases in between. For the CDR3, the DNA is TGTGCCACCACCCGTTTGGGGGCAAGTCGGGGCACTGAAGCTTTCTTT. Protein product: CATTRLGASRGTEAFF.

The gene calls are TRBV6-2 or TRBV6-3 and TRBJ1-1; TRBD1 might be the D (6 bases). The CDR3 totals 18 residues. The germline CDR1 and CDR2 sequences are MNHEY and SVGEGT. Trimming left V 6 bases short and J 1 base short, with 24 bases between. The CDR3 sequence is CASSAGVSRGGKNTEAFF. In DNA, the CDR3 is TGTGCCAGCAGCGCGGGGGTAAGCAGGGGCGGTAAGAACACTGAAGCTTTCTTT.